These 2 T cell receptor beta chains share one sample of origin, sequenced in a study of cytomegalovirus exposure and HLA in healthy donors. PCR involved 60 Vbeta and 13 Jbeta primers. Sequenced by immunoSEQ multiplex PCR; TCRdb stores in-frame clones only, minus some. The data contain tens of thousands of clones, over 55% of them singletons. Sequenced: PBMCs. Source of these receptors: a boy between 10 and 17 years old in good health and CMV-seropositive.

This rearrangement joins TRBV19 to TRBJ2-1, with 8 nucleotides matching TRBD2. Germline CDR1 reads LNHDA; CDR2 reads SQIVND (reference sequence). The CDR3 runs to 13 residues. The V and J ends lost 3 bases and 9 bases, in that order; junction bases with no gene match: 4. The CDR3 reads CASSIQRESEQFF. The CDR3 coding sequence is TGTGCCAGTAGTATCCAGCGGGAGAGTGAGCAGTTCTTC.

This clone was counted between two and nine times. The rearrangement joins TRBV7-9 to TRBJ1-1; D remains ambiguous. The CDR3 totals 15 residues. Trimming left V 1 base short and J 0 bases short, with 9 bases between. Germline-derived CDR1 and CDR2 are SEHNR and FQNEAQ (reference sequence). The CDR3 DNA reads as TGTGCCAGCAGCTTAGGGGCTCGGATGAACACTGAAGCTTTCTTT. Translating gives CASSLGARMNTEAFF.